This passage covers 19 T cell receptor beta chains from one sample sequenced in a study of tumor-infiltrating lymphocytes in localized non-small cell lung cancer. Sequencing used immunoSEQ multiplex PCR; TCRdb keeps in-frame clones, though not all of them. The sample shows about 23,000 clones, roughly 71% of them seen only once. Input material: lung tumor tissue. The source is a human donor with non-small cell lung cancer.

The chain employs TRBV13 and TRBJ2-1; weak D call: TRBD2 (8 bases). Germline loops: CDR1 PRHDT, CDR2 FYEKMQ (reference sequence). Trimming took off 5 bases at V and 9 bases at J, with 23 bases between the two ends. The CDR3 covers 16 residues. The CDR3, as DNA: TGTGCCAGCAGCCCCGAAGGGGGCGGGAGGAGGGGTGAGCAGTTCTTC. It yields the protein CASSPEGGGRRGEQFF. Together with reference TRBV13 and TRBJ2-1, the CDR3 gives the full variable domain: AAGVIQSPRHLIKEKRETATLKCYPIPRHDTVYWYQQGPGQDPQFLISFYEKMQSDKGSIPDRFSAQQFSDYHSELNMSSLELGDSALYFCASSPEGGGRRGEQFFGPGTRLTVL.

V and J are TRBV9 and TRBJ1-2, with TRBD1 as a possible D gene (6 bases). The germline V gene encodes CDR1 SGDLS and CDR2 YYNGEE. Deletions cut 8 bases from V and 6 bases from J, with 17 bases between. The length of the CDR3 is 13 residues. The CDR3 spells CASATGYRDGYTF. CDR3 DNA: TGTGCCAGTGCCACAGGGTATAGAGATGGCTACACCTTC.

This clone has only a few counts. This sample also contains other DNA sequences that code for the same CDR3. CDR3 nucleotides: TGTGCCAGCAGTTTAGGGGGTAAGCAGCCCCAGCATTTT. This sequence encodes CASSLGGKQPQHF. V gene TRBV28 combines with J gene TRBJ1-5; tentatively, D is TRBD1 (5 bases). The V and J ends lost 2 bases and 7 bases respectively, with 9 bases between them. CDR1 MDHEN and CDR2 SYDVKM come from the germline V gene. The CDR3 is 13 amino acids.

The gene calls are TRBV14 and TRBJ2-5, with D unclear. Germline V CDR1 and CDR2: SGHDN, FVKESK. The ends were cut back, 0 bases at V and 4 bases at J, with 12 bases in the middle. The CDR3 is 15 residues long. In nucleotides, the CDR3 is TGTGCCAGCAGCCAAGATCAACGGATCACAGAGACCCAGTACTTC. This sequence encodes CASSQDQRITETQYF.

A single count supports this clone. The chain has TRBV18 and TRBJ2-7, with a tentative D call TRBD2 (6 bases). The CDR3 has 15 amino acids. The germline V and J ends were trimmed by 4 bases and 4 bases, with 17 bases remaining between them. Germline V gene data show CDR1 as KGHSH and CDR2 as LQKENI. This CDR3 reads CASSQLPGLRYEQYF. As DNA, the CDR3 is TGTGCCAGCTCACAACTCCCGGGACTTCGATACGAGCAGTACTTC.

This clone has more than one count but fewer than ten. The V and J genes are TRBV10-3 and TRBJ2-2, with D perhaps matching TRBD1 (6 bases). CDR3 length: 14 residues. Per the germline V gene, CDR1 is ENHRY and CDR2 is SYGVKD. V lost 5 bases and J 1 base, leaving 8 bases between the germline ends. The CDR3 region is CAISQTGNTGELFF. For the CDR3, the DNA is TGTGCCATCAGTCAGACAGGGAACACCGGGGAGCTGTTTTTT.

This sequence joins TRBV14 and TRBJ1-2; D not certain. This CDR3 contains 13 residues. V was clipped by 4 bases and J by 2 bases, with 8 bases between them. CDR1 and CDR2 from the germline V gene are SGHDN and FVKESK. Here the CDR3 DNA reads TGTGCCAGCAGCCCACAAGGAAACTATGGCTACACCTTC. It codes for CASSPQGNYGYTF. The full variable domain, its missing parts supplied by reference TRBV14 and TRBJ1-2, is EAGVTQFPSHSVIEKGQTVTLRCDPISGHDNLYWYRRVMGKEIKFLLHFVKESKQDESGMPNNRFLAERTGGTYSTLKVQPAELEDSGVYFCASSPQGNYGYTFGSGTRLTVV.

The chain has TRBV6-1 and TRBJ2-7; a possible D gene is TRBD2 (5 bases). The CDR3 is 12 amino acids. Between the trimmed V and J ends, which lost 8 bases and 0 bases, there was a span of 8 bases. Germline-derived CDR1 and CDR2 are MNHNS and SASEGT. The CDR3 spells CASGDYSYEQYF. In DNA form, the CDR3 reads TGTGCCAGCGGCGACTACTCCTACGAGCAGTACTTC.

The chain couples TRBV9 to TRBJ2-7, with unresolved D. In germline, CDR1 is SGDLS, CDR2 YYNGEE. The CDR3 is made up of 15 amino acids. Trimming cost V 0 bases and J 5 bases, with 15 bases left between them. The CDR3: CASSVDQTQVDEQYF. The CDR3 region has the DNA TGTGCCAGCAGCGTAGATCAGACCCAAGTTGACGAGCAGTACTTC.

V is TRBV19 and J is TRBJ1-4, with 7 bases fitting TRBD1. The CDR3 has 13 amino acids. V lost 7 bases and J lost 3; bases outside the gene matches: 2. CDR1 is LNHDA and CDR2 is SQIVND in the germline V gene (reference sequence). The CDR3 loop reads CASNRGSNEKLFF. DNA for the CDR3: TGTGCCAGTAACAGGGGTTCTAATGAAAAACTGTTTTTT.

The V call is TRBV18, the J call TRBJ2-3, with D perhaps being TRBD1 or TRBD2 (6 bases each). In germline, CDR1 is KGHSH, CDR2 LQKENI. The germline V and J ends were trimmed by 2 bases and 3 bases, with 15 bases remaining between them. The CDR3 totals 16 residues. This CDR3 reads CASSPFRGRVTDTQYF. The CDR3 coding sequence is TGTGCCAGCTCACCATTCCGGGGGCGCGTTACAGATACGCAGTATTTT.

The CDR3 nucleotides read TGTGCCACCAGCAGAGACTACTGGGACAGGGGAAGCAATCAGCCCCAGCATTTT. Its protein is CATSRDYWDRGSNQPQHF. The J gene is TRBJ1-5, the V gene TRBV15; 10 bases line up with TRBD1. The germline V gene has CDR1 LNHNV and CDR2 YYDKDF (reference sequence). The CDR3 totals 18 residues. The V gene end was trimmed by 0 bases and the J gene end by 1 base; junction bases not matched to a gene: 6. Looking up the rest from reference TRBV15 and TRBJ1-5 gives the full variable domain: DAMVIQNPRYQVTQFGKPVTLSCSQTLNHNVMYWYQQKSSQAPKLLFHYYDKDFNNEADTPDNFQSRRPNTSFCFLDIRSPGLGDTAMYLCATSRDYWDRGSNQPQHFGDGTRLSIL.

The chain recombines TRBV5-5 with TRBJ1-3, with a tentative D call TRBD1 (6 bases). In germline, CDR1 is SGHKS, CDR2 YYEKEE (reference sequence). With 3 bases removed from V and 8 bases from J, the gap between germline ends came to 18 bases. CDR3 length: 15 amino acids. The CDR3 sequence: CASSSRQNRADTIYF. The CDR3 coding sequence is TGTGCCAGCAGCTCCCGTCAGAACAGGGCAGACACCATATATTTT.

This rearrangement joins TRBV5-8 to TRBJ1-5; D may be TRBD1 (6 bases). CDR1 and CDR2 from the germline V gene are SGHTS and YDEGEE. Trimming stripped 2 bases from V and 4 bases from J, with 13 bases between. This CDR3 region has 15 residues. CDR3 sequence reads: CASSFGGAINQPQHF. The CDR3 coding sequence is TGTGCCAGCAGCTTTGGGGGGGCGATAAATCAGCCCCAGCATTTT. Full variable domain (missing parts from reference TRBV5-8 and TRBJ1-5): EAGVTQSPTHLIKTRGQQATLRCSPISGHTSVYWYQQALGLGLQFLLWYDEGEERNRGNFPPRFSGRQFPNYSSELNVNALELEDSALYLCASSFGGAINQPQHFGDGTRLSIL.

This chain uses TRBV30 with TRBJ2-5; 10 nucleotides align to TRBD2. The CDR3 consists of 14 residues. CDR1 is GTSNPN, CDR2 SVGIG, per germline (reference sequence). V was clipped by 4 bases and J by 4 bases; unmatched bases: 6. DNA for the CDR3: TGTGCCTGGACTAGGGGACTAGCGATAGAGACCCAGTACTTC. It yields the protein CAWTRGLAIETQYF.

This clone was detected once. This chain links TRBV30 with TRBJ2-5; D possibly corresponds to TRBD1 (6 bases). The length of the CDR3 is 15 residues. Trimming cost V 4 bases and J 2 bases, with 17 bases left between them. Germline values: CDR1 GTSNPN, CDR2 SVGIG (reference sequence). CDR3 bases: TGTGCCTGGACGCCGACAGGAGACTTTCAAGAGACCCAGTACTTC. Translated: CAWTPTGDFQETQYF.

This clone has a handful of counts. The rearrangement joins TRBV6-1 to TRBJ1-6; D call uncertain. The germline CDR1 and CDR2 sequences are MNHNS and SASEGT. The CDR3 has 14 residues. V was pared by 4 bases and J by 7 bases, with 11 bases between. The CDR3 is CASSGGPLNSPLHF. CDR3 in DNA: TGTGCCAGCAGTGGAGGCCCCCTAAATTCACCCCTCCACTTT.

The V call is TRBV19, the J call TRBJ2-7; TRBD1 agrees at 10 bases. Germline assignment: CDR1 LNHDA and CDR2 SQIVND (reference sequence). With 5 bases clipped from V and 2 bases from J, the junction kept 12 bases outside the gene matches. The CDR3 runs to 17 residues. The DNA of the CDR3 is TGTGCCAGTAGTGCCATCCCTGGGACAGGGGTTCCCTACGAGCAGTACTTC. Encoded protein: CASSAIPGTGVPYEQYF. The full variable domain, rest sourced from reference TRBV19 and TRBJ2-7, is DGGITQSPKYLFRKEGQNVTLSCEQNLNHDAMYWYRQDPGQGLRLIYYSQIVNDFQKGDIAEGYSVSREKKESFPLTVTSAQKNPTAFYLCASSAIPGTGVPYEQYFGPGTRLTVT.

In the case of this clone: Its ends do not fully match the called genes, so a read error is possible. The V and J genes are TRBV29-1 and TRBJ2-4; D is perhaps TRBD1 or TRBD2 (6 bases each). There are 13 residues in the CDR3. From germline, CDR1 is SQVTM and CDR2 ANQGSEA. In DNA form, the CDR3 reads TGCAGCGTTGAAGATCCTAAGTGGGGGGCCGCCGAATTC. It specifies CSVEDPKWGAAEF.